One sample yielded the 19 T cell receptor beta chains listed below, sequenced in a study of T cells in Graves' hyperthyroidism and ophthalmopathy. From RNA transcripts, TCR beta CDR3 regions were amplified. An initial round of RT-PCR targeting the TCR CDR3 relied on the HTBI primer set. TCRdb passed the multiplex PCR reads through MiXCR, listing each CDR3 protein once. This table holds some 370,000 distinct CDR3 sequences, over 11% found once. Sequencing input: blood. The receptor set was obtained from a man aged 50 to 60 with Graves' ophthalmopathy.

At least ten counts were recorded for this clonotype. The chain has TRBV24-1 and TRBJ1-2; tentatively, D is TRBD1 (6 bases). Trimming removed 0 bases from V and 1 base from J, with 8 bases in between. Germline V gene sequence: CDR1 KGHDR, CDR2 SFDVKD. The CDR3 totals 15 residues. CDR3 residues: CATSDLEGDNYGYTF. For the CDR3, the DNA is TGTGCCACCAGTGATTTGGAGGGGGATAACTATGGCTACACCTTC.

V is TRBV27 and J is TRBJ1-2, with a tentative D call TRBD1 (5 bases). Trimming took 0 bases from V and 2 from J, leaving 19 bases between them. CDR3 length equals 18 residues. Germline values: CDR1 MNHEY, CDR2 SMNVEV (reference sequence). The CDR3 bases are TGTGCCAGCAGTTTATCGTCGGCAGGGAGTGCGGGGAACTATGGCTACACCTTC. This sequence encodes CASSLSSAGSAGNYGYTF.

There are many counts of this clonotype. The V call is TRBV18, the J call TRBJ2-4; 14 nucleotides match TRBD2. The CDR3 totals 17 residues. The V gene's germline CDR1 is KGHSH and CDR2 LQKENI. The junction had 3 bases not matched to a gene; V was cut back by 3 bases and J by 2 bases. The CDR3 loop is CASSPGLAGVSKNIQYF. DNA for the CDR3: TGTGCCAGCTCACCGGGACTAGCGGGAGTGTCCAAAAACATTCAGTACTTC.

This clonotype appeared many times. The gene calls are TRBV30 and TRBJ2-2; possibly TRBD1 for D (5 bases). Germline V CDR1 and CDR2: GTSNPN, SVGIG (reference sequence). CDR3 length: 14 amino acids. Deletions cut 1 base from V and 1 base from J, with 7 bases between. The CDR3 bases are TGTGCCTGGAGTGGTCAGGGGAACACCGGGGAGCTGTTTTTT. Amino acids: CAWSGQGNTGELFF.

This clonotype has just a few counts. Here the CDR3 DNA reads TGTGCCAGCAGTTCCCCGACTGGCGGGGAGACCCAGTACTTC. Its protein is CASSSPTGGETQYF. J is TRBJ2-5 and V is TRBV7-2; possibly TRBD2 for D (5 bases). The CDR3 length is 14 residues. The V end lost 6 bases, the J end lost 5 bases, and 16 bases lay between the germline ends. Germline assignment: CDR1 SGHTA and CDR2 FQGNSA. The entire variable domain, with the rest obtained from reference TRBV7-2 and TRBJ2-5, is as follows: GAGVSQSPSNKVTEKGKDVELRCDPISGHTALYWYRQSLGQGLEFLIYFQGNSAPDKSGLPSDRFSAERTGGSVSTLTIQRTQQEDSAVYLCASSSPTGGETQYFGPGTRLLVL.

The chain links TRBV10-3 to TRBJ2-5; a possible D gene is TRBD2 (6 bases). The CDR3 sequence is 14 residues long. The V gene lost 7 bases and the J gene lost 3 bases, with 15 bases spanning the gap. The V gene's germline CDR1 is ENHRY and CDR2 SYGVKD. Written as DNA, the CDR3 is TGTGCCATCACTTTAGGGACGGGGGAAGAGACCCAGTACTTC. Protein sequence: CAITLGTGEETQYF.

This clonotype was found many times. V usage is TRBV3-1 and J usage is TRBJ1-1, with TRBD1 matching 7 bases. The germline gives CDR1 LGHDT, CDR2 YNNKEL (reference sequence). The J segment lost 2 bases and the V segment lost 5 bases, leaving 8 bases of the junction unmatched. The CDR3 runs 15 residues. CDR3 loop: CASSKRTGVNTEAFF. In DNA, the CDR3 is TGTGCCAGCAGCAAAAGGACAGGTGTAAACACTGAAGCTTTCTTT.

This chain joins TRBV20-1 and TRBJ2-1, with 9 bases lining up with TRBD2. There are 14 residues in the CDR3. The V gene end was trimmed by 3 bases and the J gene end by 4 bases; junction bases not matched to a gene: 4. The germline CDR1 and CDR2 sequences are DFQATT and SNEGSKA (reference sequence). In DNA, the CDR3 is TGCAGTGCTAGTCCGAGCGGGAGGTACAATGAGCAGTTCTTC. It specifies CSASPSGRYNEQFF.

In this sample, this clonotype turned up many times. The chain couples TRBV27 to TRBJ1-2; TRBD1 might be the D (6 bases). V was clipped by 5 bases and J by 7 bases, with 17 bases between them. The CDR3 is 14 amino acids. Per the germline V gene, CDR1 is MNHEY and CDR2 is SMNVEV (reference sequence). The CDR3 nucleotides read TGTGCCAGCAGTCCCGCGGACAGTTGGAGTGGCTACACCTTC. As protein: CASSPADSWSGYTF.

The chain links TRBV2 to TRBJ2-7, with 7 nucleotides matching TRBD2. V was pared by 7 bases and J by 2 bases, with 5 bases of the junction left unmatched. CDR1 and CDR2 (germline): SNHLY, FYNNEI. The length of the CDR3 is 13 residues. DNA of the CDR3: TGTGCCAGCACCAGCGGGGTCACCTACGAGCAGTACTTC. Its translation: CASTSGVTYEQYF.

This chain joins TRBV30 and TRBJ1-5, with D possibly TRBD1 on 6 matching bases. From germline, CDR1 is GTSNPN and CDR2 SVGIG (reference sequence). The CDR3 runs to 14 residues. V lost 3 bases and J 11 bases, leaving 20 bases between the germline ends. DNA for the CDR3: TGTGCCTGGAGGACTACAGGGCGAGGTGTTTCCCAGCATTTT. This sequence encodes CAWRTTGRGVSQHF.

There are many counts of this clonotype. The chain uses TRBV3-1 and TRBJ2-1, with 10 positions matching TRBD2. The CDR3 spans 17 residues. V dropped 0 bases and J dropped 9; count of bases not matched to a gene: 11. CDR1 and CDR2 (germline): LGHDT, YNNKEL (reference sequence). In nucleotides, the CDR3 is TGTGCCAGCAGCCAAGATCGGGCTAGCGGGAGTTATCGTGAGCAGTTCTTC. It is translated as CASSQDRASGSYREQFF.

This clonotype was picked up many times. This CDR3 reads CASSDRSNGYTF. CDR3 coding DNA: TGTGCCAGCAGTGACAGGAGCAACGGCTACACCTTC. This chain joins TRBV2 and TRBJ1-2, with D unclear. The V end lost 3 bases, the J end lost 8 bases, and 10 bases lay between the germline ends. This CDR3 is 12 amino acids long. Germline CDR1 SNHLY, CDR2 FYNNEI.

This clonotype showed up many times. The J gene is TRBJ2-5, the V gene TRBV5-1; possible D gene TRBD1, 6 bases. From germline, CDR1 is SGHRS and CDR2 YFSETQ. The V gene lost 5 bases and the J gene lost 5 bases, with 13 bases spanning the gap. The CDR3 sequence is 13 residues long. Written as DNA, the CDR3 is TGCGCCAGCAGTTTAGGACAGCGGGAGACCCAGTACTTC. As protein: CASSLGQRETQYF.

This clonotype was seen only a few times. This sequence joins TRBV20-1 and TRBJ1-2; a weak D match, TRBD1 (6 bases). The germline CDR1 and CDR2 sequences are DFQATT and SNEGSKA (reference sequence). V was shortened by 0 bases and J by 6 bases, with 11 bases between the two germline ends. The CDR3 has 13 amino acids. Here the CDR3 reads CSARDSGGDGYTF. In DNA form, the CDR3 reads TGCAGTGCTAGAGATTCGGGGGGCGATGGCTACACCTTC.

CDR3 amino acids: CASSQETGTNQPQHF. DNA for the CDR3: TGTGCCAGCTCACAGGAGACAGGTACGAATCAGCCCCAGCATTTT. The V call is TRBV18, the J call TRBJ1-5, with D maybe TRBD1 (6 bases). This CDR3 contains 15 residues. The germline CDR1 and CDR2 sequences are KGHSH and LQKENI. V lost 4 bases to trimming and J lost 4 bases, with 14 bases between them.

There are many counts of this clonotype. The V call is TRBV12-3 or TRBV12-4, the J call TRBJ1-5; maybe TRBD1 (6 bases). The CDR3 runs 14 residues. The ends were cut back, 5 bases at V and 7 bases at J, with 15 bases in the middle. The CDR3 region has the DNA TGTGCCAGCAGTAAAGCAGGGGTGGGGCAGCCCCAGCATTTT. It translates to CASSKAGVGQPQHF.

This sequence joins TRBV5-1 and TRBJ2-7; 8 bases are shared with TRBD2. The J segment lost 3 bases and the V segment lost 2 bases, leaving 4 bases of the junction unmatched. In germline, CDR1 is SGHRS, CDR2 YFSETQ. The CDR3 runs 14 residues. Here the CDR3 reads CASSLLTSGYEQYF. CDR3 nucleotide sequence: TGCGCCAGCAGCTTACTTACTAGCGGCTACGAGCAGTACTTC. Using reference TRBV5-1 and TRBJ2-7 for the parts outside the CDR3, the full variable domain is KAGVTQTPRYLIKTRGQQVTLSCSPISGHRSVSWYQQTPGQGLQFLFEYFSETQRNKGNFPGRFSGRQFSNSRSEMNVSTLELGDSALYLCASSLLTSGYEQYFGPGTRLTVT.

The chain uses TRBV10-3 and TRBJ2-5; D is undetermined. This CDR3 has 12 amino acids. The V gene lost 4 bases and the J gene lost 4 bases, with 7 bases spanning the gap. CDR1 is ENHRY and CDR2 is SYGVKD in the germline V gene. CDR3 DNA sequence: TGTGCCATCAGTGCCCCCGGAGAGACCCAGTACTTC. Translation gives CAISAPGETQYF.